This T cell receptor (beta chain) was sequenced in a study of T cell responses to AZD1222 COVID-19 vaccine listed by TCRdb under 2021. Broadly, across the study: AZD1222 recipients whose second dose came at about 4 weeks and those whose second dose came at about 12 weeks were combined into one group, since spike-specific TCR depth and breadth did not differ between the two schedules. Enrollment into the trials was organized by age into subgroups of 18-55, 56-69 and 70-plus years, and those subgroups contained around 150, 28 and 57 TCR-sequenced participants, respectively. TCR sequencing covered 233 trial participants: 200 to 220 given two doses of AZD1222 and approximately 25 given two doses of MenACWY control vaccine. The investigation overall reported the following: The vaccine-associated CD4 TCRs covered the entire spike protein, and the dominant responses fell in regions 160-218 and 743-854. Conclusions about previously exposed vaccinees are limited because only five to seven AZD1222 recipients were SARS-CoV-2 seropositive at baseline. Most participants were white British and females outnumbered males, and the authors suggested that clonal diversity may have been underestimated. A significant rise in spike-specific TCR breadth and depth was observed after two AZD1222 doses relative to day 0 and relative to MenACWY recipients. Reportedly, almost half of the unique spike-specific TCRs recognized epitopes lying outside the regions that are mutated in the B.1.351 and B.1.1.7 variants. Because no day 14 peak-response samples were available, the repertoires could be characterized only after the peak T cell response. The 56-69-year group was small, and its depth increase did not reach significance, likely because of low power.

Taken with the paper, the label for time point translates to: baseline before first vaccination. Vaccinee samples were obtained from the UK trials COV001 and COV002, which included a single-blind randomized controlled phase 2/3 trial of AZD1222 (ChAdOx1 nCoV-19) in healthy adults. Trial participant PBMC samples were collected at day 0 and day 28 after the second dose for TCRbeta chain sequencing. The CDR3 regions of human TCRbeta chains were analyzed by immunosequencing. The original methods were these. Repertoire TCRs were matched against a reference library of SARS-CoV-2-specific TCRs generated with the MIRA antigen-specificity platform. Breadth was defined as the fraction of unique TCRs that were SARS-CoV-2-associated, and depth was defined as the fraction of total T cells that were SARS-CoV-2-associated. Using the MIRA data, every spike-specific TCR was mapped to the spike region that the TCR reacted to and assigned to either a CD4 or a CD8 class. Log10-transformed breadth and depth values were compared by one-way ANOVA with Sidak's multiple comparisons tests. TCRdb took this table from immuneACCESS and kept in-frame rearrangements with V and J called. Such tables lack part of the clones; where checked against another copy, unresolved V genes explain under half of the gap, and the rest is unexplained. V and J calls plus clone size are reproduced from that table; the DNA served to infer D and trimming. The sample data list about 92,000 clones, and roughly nine tenths of these were observed just once. The ten largest make up 6% to 9% of the sample.

For this clone: The antigen it recognizes is unknown. It has no much larger one-base neighbor in the sample; base qualities were not kept.

The input for sequencing was peripheral blood, taken on day 0 of AZD1222 vaccination. The TCR comes from an adult in good health.

The CDR3 in this case is CASSPSGESGMNTEAFF. The sequenced DNA is TGTGCCAGCAGCCCCTCGGGAGAGAGCGGAATGAACACTGAAGCTTTCTTT. The receptor chain draws on TRBV9 and TRBJ1-1, with the D gene call left open. Sequences SGDLS (CDR1) and YYNGEE (CDR2) are obtained from the germline V gene. V was cut back by 4 bases and J by 0 bases, leaving a gap of 19 bases between them. From its cysteine to its phenylalanine, the CDR3 spans 17 amino acids. The sequence is cut down to CDR3 DNA, 51 bases in frame from base 1.